These T cell receptor beta chains were read from a single sample in a study of blood T cell repertoires in COVID-19. Clones were read by immunoSEQ multiplex PCR, and TCRdb kept only the in-frame ones, dropping some. The sample lists approximately 140,000 clones; approximately 88% were seen once. The source material was peripheral blood. The receptor source for this set is a human donor in a cohort sampled during active COVID-19. CDR3s include the opening cysteine and the closing phenylalanine or tryptophan. The D gene is left open where the match is weak. Not every row has a clone size; where given, it reads once, few, many or a size class.

J	D	V	size	CDR3	DNA
TRBJ2-1	.	TRBV5-6	.	CASSFGRPSGNEQFF	TGTGCCAGCAGCTTTGGGAGGCCATCTGGAAATGAGCAGTTCTTC
TRBJ2-7	.	TRBV9	.	CASSVRGGSYEQYF	TGTGCCAGCAGCGTAAGGGGGGGATCCTACGAGCAGTACTTC
TRBJ2-7	TRBD1	TRBV6-5	.	CASSPDRGRNEQYF	TGTGCCAGCAGTCCGGACAGGGGGCGGAACGAGCAGTACTTC
TRBJ1-2	.	TRBV29-1	.	CSVGSPGYTF	TGCAGCGTTGGTAGTCCCGGCTACACCTTC
TRBJ1-2	.	TRBV19	.	CASSLGRVNYGYTF	TGTGCCAGTAGTTTGGGCAGGGTAAACTATGGCTACACCTTC
TRBJ1-1	.	TRBV29-1	.	CSVVRGTNTEAFF	TGCAGCGTTGTCAGAGGAACAAACACTGAAGCTTTCTTT
TRBJ1-4	.	TRBV3-1/TRBV3-2	.	CASSQPRSGVRGEKLFF	TGTGCCAGCAGCCAGCCCAGATCAGGGGTGAGAGGTGAAAAACTGTTTTTT
TRBJ2-6	.	TRBV6-2/TRBV6-3	.	CASSFGVSGANVLTF	TGTGCCAGCAGTTTCGGAGTCTCTGGGGCCAACGTCCTGACTTTC
TRBJ1-5	.	TRBV30	.	CAWSVRGRQPQHF	TGTGCCTGGAGTGTTAGGGGCCGGCAGCCCCAGCATTTT
TRBJ1-6	TRBD1	TRBV6-5	few	CASSLLDRGNSPLHF	TGTGCCAGCAGTCTACTGGACAGGGGTAATTCACCCCTCCACTTT
TRBJ1-3	.	TRBV5-1	.	CASSLNQAGSGNTIYF	TGCGCCAGCAGCTTAAATCAGGCGGGTTCTGGAAACACCATATATTTT
TRBJ2-1	.	TRBV4-3	.	CASSQDWSGPNNEQFF	TGCGCCAGCAGCCAAGATTGGAGCGGACCCAACAATGAGCAGTTCTTC
TRBJ1-3	.	TRBV7-8	once	CASSLDGSGAGNTIYF	TGTGCCAGCAGCTTAGATGGCAGCGGGGCTGGAAACACCATATATTTT
TRBJ2-1	TRBD1	TRBV28	.	CASSLIGTGYPNEQFF	TGTGCCAGCAGTTTAATCGGGACAGGGTATCCCAATGAGCAGTTCTTC
TRBJ1-6	TRBD1	TRBV7-2	.	CASSPRDRGSPLHF	TGTGCCAGCAGCCCGCGGGACAGGGGTTCACCCCTCCACTTT
TRBJ1-2	TRBD1	TRBV2	.	CASSAGTDFYGYTF	TGTGCCAGCAGTGCGGGGACAGACTTCTATGGCTACACCTTC
TRBJ2-1	TRBD1	TRBV7-3	.	CASSPQGNDNEQFF	TGTGCCAGCAGTCCACAGGGGAATGACAATGAGCAGTTCTTC
TRBJ2-5	.	TRBV19	few	CASSIAIAGVGETQYF	TGTGCCAGTAGTATAGCGATTGCAGGTGTGGGAGAGACCCAGTACTTC
TRBJ2-7	.	TRBV6-4	.	CASNPREYPSSYEQYF	TGTGCCAGCAATCCCCGGGAATACCCCTCCTCCTACGAGCAGTACTTC
TRBJ1-5	TRBD1	TRBV6-6	.	CASKGDRSQPQHF	TGTGCCAGCAAGGGGGACAGAAGTCAGCCCCAGCATTTT
TRBJ2-3	.	TRBV5-1	.	CASSLYGDTQYF	TGCGCCAGCAGCTTGTACGGAGATACGCAGTATTTT
TRBJ1-5	.	TRBV6-1	.	CASSESIPSNQPQHF	TGTGCCAGCAGTGAATCAATCCCTAGCAATCAGCCCCAGCATTTT
TRBJ1-2	.	TRBV6-4	.	CASSPDGGNYGYTF	TGTGCCAGCAGCCCCGACGGGGGAAACTATGGCTACACCTTC
TRBJ2-2	.	TRBV19	.	CASSINRANTGELFF	TGTGCCAGTAGTATAAACCGCGCGAACACCGGGGAGCTGTTTTTT
TRBJ2-5	.	TRBV13	once	CASSLGPTGDYGETQYF	TGTGCCAGCAGCTTAGGCCCGACAGGGGACTATGGGGAGACCCAGTACTTC
TRBJ2-5	TRBD2	TRBV6-5	.	CASSYWGGETQYF	TGTGCCAGCAGTTACTGGGGGGGGGAGACCCAGTACTTC
TRBJ2-3	TRBD2	TRBV2	once	CASSEMRLAFDTDTQYF	TGTGCCAGCAGTGAAATGAGACTAGCGTTTGATACAGATACGCAGTATTTT
TRBJ1-5	TRBD1	TRBV6-5	.	CASSPGQTNQPQHF	TGTGCCAGCAGCCCGGGACAGACTAATCAGCCCCAGCATTTT
TRBJ1-4	TRBD1	TRBV7-2	.	CASSSGDRGLLGEKLFF	TGTGCCAGCAGCTCGGGGGACAGGGGACTCCTGGGTGAAAAACTGTTTTTT
TRBJ1-2	.	TRBV5-6	.	CASSFGRGRYGYTF	TGTGCCAGCAGCTTTGGTCGAGGCCGCTATGGCTACACCTTC
TRBJ2-1	TRBD1	TRBV13	.	CASLDVGQGYNEQFF	TGTGCCAGCCTTGATGTTGGACAGGGCTACAATGAGCAGTTCTTC
TRBJ2-5	TRBD1	TRBV5-4	.	CASSHPAVQGETQYF	TGTGCCAGCAGCCACCCGGCTGTACAGGGGGAGACCCAGTACTTC
TRBJ2-1	TRBD2	TRBV11-2	.	CASSLEPPAGGRSGEQFF	TGTGCCAGCAGCTTAGAACCCCCAGCGGGGGGGCGTTCTGGGGAGCAGTTCTTC
TRBJ2-3	TRBD2	TRBV5-1	.	CASSSGLAGESDTDTQYF	TGCGCCAGCAGCTCTGGACTAGCGGGGGAATCAGACACAGATACGCAGTATTTT
TRBJ1-1	.	TRBV18	.	CASSPLGQIGTEAFF	TGTGCCAGCTCACCCCTTGGCCAGATCGGGACTGAAGCTTTCTTT
TRBJ2-7	TRBD1	TRBV7-2	once	CASSLRQGASYEQYF	TGTGCCAGCAGCCTAAGACAGGGGGCTTCCTACGAGCAGTACTTC
TRBJ2-3	TRBD2	TRBV4-1	.	CASSQTVTSGGGSNTDTQYF	TGCGCCAGCAGCCAGACCGTGACTAGCGGGGGTGGGAGTAACACAGATACGCAGTATTTT